This TCR beta chain originates from a study of blood T cell repertoires in COVID-19. About the research overall: The study drew acute and convalescent COVID-19 samples from the United States, Italy and Spain.

The CDR3 extends over 15 amino acids. Germline V gene sequence: CDR1 SGHNT, CDR2 YYREEE (reference sequence). V lost 3 bases and J lost 5; bases outside the gene matches: 9. Study processing details: Reference gene primer amplification in the assay estimated nucleated cell counts. The data were produced by immunoSEQ multiplex PCR, yet TCRdb's version contains in-frame clones alone and is incomplete. V, J and clone size are those of that table, while D and trimming were read from the DNA. This sample yields roughly 19,000 clones, of which 88% are seen a single time; about 5% belongs to the top ten. Categorization into cohorts depended on clinical history that participants reported. Recovery among Cohort 3 donors was established by two negative PCRs, clearance, or symptom resolution.

The sequence was collected from a woman under 40 who had recovered from COVID-19. Sequenced: PBMCs or T cells enriched from blood (not recorded which). This sequence joins TRBV5-4 and TRBJ1-1, with 8 nucleotides matching TRBD1. The CDR3: CASSSRTGPYTEAFF. For the CDR3, the DNA is TGTGCCAGCAGCTCCAGGACAGGGCCCTATACTGAAGCTTTCTTT.